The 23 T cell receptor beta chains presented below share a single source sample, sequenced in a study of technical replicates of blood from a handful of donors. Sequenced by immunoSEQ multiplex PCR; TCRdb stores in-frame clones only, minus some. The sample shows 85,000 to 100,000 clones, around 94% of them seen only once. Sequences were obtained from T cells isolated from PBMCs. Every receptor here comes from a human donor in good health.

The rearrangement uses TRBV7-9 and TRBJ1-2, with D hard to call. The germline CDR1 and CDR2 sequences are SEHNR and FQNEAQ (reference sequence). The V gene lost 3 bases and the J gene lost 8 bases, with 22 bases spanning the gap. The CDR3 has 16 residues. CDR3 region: CASSFPFPAGKSGYTF. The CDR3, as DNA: TGTGCCAGCAGCTTTCCTTTCCCCGCGGGGAAATCCGGCTACACCTTC.

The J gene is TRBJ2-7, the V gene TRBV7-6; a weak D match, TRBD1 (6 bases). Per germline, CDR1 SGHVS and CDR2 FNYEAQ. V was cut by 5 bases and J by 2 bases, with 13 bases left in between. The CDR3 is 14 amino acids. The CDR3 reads CASSTGMEAYEQYF. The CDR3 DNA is TGTGCCAGCAGCACAGGGATGGAAGCCTACGAGCAGTACTTC.

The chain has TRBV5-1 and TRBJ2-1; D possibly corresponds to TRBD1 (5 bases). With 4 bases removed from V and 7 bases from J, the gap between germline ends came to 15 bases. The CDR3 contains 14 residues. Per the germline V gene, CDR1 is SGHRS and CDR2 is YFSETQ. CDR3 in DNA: TGCGCCAGCAGCCCAAAATGGGGCGAAAATGAGCAGTTCTTC. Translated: CASSPKWGENEQFF.

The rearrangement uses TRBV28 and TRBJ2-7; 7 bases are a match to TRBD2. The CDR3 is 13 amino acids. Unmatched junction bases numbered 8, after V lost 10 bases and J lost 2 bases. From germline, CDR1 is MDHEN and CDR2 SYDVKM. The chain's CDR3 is CAIGGTLAYEQYF. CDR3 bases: TGTGCCATCGGGGGGACCTTAGCCTACGAGCAGTACTTC. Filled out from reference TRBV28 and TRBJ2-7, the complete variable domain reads DVKVTQSSRYLVKRTGEKVFLECVQDMDHENMFWYRQDPGLGLRLIYFSYDVKMKEKGDIPEGYSVSREKKERFSLILESASTNQTSMYLCAIGGTLAYEQYFGPGTRLTVT.

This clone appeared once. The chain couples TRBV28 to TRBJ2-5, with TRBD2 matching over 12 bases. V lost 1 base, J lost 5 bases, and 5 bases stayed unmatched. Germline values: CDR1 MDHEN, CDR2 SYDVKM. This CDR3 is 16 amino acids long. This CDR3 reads CASSLLTSGSRETQYF. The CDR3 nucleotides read TGTGCCAGCAGTTTATTGACTAGCGGGAGTCGGGAGACCCAGTACTTC.

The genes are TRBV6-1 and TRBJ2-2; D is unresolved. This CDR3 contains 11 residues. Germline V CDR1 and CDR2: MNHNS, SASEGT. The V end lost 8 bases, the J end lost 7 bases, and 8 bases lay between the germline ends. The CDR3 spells CASYPGGELFF. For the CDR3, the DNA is TGTGCCAGCTATCCGGGCGGGGAGCTGTTTTTT.

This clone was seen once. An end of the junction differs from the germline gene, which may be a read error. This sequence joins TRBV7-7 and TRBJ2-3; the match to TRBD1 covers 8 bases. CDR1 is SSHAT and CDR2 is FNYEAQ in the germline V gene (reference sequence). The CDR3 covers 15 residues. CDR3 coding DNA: TGTGCTAGCAGCCCTGACAGGGGCCTCACAGATACGCAGTATTTT. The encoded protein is CASSPDRGLTDTQYF.

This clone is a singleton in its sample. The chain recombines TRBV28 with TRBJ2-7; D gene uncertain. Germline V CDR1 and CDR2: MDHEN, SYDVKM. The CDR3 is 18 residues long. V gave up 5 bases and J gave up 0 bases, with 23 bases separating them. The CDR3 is CASSLNRDPLLGSYEQYF. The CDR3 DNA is TGTGCCAGCAGTCTCAACCGTGACCCACTCCTAGGCTCCTACGAGCAGTACTTC.

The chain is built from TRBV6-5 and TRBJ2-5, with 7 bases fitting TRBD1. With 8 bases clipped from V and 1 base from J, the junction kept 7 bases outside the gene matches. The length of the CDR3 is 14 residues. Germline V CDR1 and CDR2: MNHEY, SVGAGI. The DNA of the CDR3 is TGTGCCAGCTGTCCGGGACAGACCCAAGAGACCCAGTACTTC. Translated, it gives CASCPGQTQETQYF.

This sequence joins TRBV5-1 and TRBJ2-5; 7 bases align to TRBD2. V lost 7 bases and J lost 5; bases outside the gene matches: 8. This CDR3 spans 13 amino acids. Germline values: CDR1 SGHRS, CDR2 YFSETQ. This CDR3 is CASVGGGRETQYF. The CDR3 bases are TGCGCCAGCGTTGGCGGGGGTCGGGAGACCCAGTACTTC.

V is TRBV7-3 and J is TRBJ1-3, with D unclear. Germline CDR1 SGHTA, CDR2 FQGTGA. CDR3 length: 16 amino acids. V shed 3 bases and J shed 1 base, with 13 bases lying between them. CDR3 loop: CASSFGTRTSGNTIYF. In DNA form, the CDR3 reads TGTGCCAGCAGCTTCGGTACGCGGACTTCTGGAAACACCATATATTTT.

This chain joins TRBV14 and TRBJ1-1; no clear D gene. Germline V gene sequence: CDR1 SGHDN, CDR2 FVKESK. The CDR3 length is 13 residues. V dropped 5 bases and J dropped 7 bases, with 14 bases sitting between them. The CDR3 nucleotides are TGTGCCAGCAGCGAAATGGCCAGTGATGAAGCTTTCTTT. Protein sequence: CASSEMASDEAFF. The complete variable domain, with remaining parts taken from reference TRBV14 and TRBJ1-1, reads EAGVTQFPSHSVIEKGQTVTLRCDPISGHDNLYWYRRVMGKEIKFLLHFVKESKQDESGMPNNRFLAERTGGTYSTLKVQPAELEDSGVYFCASSEMASDEAFFGQGTRLTVV.

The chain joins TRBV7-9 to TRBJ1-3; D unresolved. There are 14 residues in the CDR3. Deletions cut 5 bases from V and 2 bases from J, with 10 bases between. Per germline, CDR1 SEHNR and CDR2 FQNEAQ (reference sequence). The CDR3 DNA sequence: TGTGCCAGCAGCCGAGAAGAGACTGGAAACACCATATATTTT. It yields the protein CASSREETGNTIYF.

DNA of the CDR3: TGTGCCAGCAGCGCCAGGGGGCGCCCCCCTGAGCAGTTCTTC. Translating it yields CASSARGRPPEQFF. The V and J genes are TRBV28 and TRBJ2-1, with 8 bases identical to TRBD1. The J segment lost 9 bases and the V segment lost 6 bases, leaving 10 bases of the junction unmatched. Germline V gives CDR1 MDHEN, CDR2 SYDVKM. CDR3 length: 14 amino acids.

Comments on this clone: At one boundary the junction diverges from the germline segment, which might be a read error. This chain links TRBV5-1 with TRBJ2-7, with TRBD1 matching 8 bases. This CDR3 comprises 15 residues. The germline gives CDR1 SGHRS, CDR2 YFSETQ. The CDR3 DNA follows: TGCGCCAGCAGCTTATTGACTGCGGACAGGGACCCTCCCAACTTC. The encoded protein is CASSLLTADRDPPNF.

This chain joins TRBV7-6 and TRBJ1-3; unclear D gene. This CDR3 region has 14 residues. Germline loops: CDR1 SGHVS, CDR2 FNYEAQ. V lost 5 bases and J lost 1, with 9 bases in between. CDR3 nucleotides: TGTGCCAGCAGCCTTAGCTCGTCTGGAAACACCATATATTTT. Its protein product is CASSLSSSGNTIYF.

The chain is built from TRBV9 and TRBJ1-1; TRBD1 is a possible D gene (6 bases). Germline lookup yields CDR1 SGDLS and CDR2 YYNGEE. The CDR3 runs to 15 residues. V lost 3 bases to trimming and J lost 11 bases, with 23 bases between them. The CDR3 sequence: CASSARGSGADGAFF. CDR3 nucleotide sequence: TGTGCCAGCAGCGCGAGAGGCTCAGGGGCCGATGGGGCTTTCTTT.

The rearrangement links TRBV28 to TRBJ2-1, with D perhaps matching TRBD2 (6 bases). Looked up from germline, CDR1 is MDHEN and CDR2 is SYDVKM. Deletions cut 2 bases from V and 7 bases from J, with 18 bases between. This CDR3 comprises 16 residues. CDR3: CASSLGWTNRANEQFF. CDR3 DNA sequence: TGTGCCAGCAGTTTAGGCTGGACTAACCGAGCGAATGAGCAGTTCTTC.

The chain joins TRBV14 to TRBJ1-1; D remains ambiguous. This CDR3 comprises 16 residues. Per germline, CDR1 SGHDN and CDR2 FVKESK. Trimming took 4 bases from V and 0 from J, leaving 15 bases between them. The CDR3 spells CASSRTREFMNTEAFF. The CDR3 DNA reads TGTGCCAGCAGCCGAACTCGGGAATTTATGAACACTGAAGCTTTCTTT. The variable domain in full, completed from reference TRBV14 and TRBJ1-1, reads EAGVTQFPSHSVIEKGQTVTLRCDPISGHDNLYWYRRVMGKEIKFLLHFVKESKQDESGMPNNRFLAERTGGTYSTLKVQPAELEDSGVYFCASSRTREFMNTEAFFGQGTRLTVV.

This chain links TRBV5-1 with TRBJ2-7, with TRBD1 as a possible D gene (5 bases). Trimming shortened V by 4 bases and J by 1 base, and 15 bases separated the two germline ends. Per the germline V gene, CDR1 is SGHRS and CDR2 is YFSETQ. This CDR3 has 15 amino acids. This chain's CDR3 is CASSVGHSPSYEQYF. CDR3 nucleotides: TGCGCCAGCAGCGTTGGACATTCCCCGTCCTACGAGCAGTACTTC.

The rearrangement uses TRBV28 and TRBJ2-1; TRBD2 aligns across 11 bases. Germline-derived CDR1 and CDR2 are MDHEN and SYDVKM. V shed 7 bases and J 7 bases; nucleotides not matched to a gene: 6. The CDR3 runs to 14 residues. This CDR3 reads CASNLAGGKNEQFF. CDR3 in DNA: TGTGCCAGCAACTTAGCGGGAGGGAAAAATGAGCAGTTCTTC.

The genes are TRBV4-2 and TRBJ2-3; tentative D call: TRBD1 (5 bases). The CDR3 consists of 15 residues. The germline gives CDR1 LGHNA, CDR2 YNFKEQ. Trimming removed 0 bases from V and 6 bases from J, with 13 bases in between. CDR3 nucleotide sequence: TGTGCCAGCAGCCAAGACAGGGAAAGGTCCGATACGCAGTATTTT. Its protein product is CASSQDRERSDTQYF.

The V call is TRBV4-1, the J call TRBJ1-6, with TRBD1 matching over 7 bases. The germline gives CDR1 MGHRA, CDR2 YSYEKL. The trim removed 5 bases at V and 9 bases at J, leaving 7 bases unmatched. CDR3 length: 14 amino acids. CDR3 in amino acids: CASSSLSGGSPLHF. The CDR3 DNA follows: TGCGCCAGCAGCTCCTTGTCAGGGGGTTCACCCCTCCACTTT.